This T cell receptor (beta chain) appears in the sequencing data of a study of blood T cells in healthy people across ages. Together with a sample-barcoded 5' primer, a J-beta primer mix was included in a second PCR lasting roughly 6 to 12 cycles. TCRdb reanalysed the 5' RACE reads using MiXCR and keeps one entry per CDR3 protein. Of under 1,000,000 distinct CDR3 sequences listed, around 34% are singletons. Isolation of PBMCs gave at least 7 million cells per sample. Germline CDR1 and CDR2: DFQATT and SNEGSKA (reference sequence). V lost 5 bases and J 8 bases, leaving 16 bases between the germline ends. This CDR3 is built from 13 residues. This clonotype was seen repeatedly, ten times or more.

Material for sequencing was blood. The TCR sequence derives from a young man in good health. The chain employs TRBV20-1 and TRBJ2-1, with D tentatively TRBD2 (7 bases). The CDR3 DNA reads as TGCAGTGCTCCTCCTGGGGGGGCGTATGAGCAGTTCTTC. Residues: CSAPPGGAYEQFF.